These 30 T cell receptor beta chains originate from one sample sequenced in a study of cytomegalovirus exposure and HLA in healthy donors. PCR employed 60 Vbeta and 13 Jbeta primers. The repertoire was sequenced with immunoSEQ multiplex PCR; TCRdb's copy has only in-frame clones and lacks some. The sample consists of fewer than 200,000 clones, 65% to 85% of them appearing once. Sequencing used PBMCs. The receptor set was obtained from a woman aged 45 to 65 in good health and CMV-seropositive.

This CDR3 is CASSVGGGLAGPYEQYF. The CDR3 DNA follows: TGTGCCAGCAGCGTAGGCGGGGGGCTAGCGGGACCTTACGAGCAGTACTTC. The rearrangement links TRBV9 to TRBJ2-7; 9 nucleotides align to TRBD2. The CDR3 has 17 residues. Germline CDR1 reads SGDLS; CDR2 reads YYNGEE. J gave up 4 bases and V 0 bases, and 11 bases lay outside the gene matches.

The chain employs TRBV7-3 and TRBJ2-1; tentatively, D is TRBD1 (6 bases). This CDR3 is built from 15 residues. Germline V CDR1 and CDR2: SGHTA, FQGTGA. V was shortened by 1 base and J by 5 bases, with 12 bases between the two germline ends. The CDR3 sequence is CASSLSWGLNNEQFF. The CDR3 nucleotides read TGTGCCAGCAGCTTAAGCTGGGGGCTGAACAATGAGCAGTTCTTC. The entire variable domain, with the rest obtained from reference TRBV7-3 and TRBJ2-1, is as follows: GAGVSQTPSNKVTEKGKYVELRCDPISGHTALYWYRQSLGQGPEFLIYFQGTGAADDSGLPNDRFFAVRPEGSVSTLKIQRTERGDSAVYLCASSLSWGLNNEQFFGPGTRLTVL.

The CDR3 sequence: CASSPQGSGELFF. The CDR3 bases are TGTGCCAGCAGCCCCCAGGGGTCCGGGGAGCTGTTTTTT. The V and J genes are TRBV7-2 and TRBJ2-2, with a weak D call TRBD1 (6 bases). This CDR3 has 13 amino acids. Germline CDR1 reads SGHTA; CDR2 reads FQGNSA. The V end lost 5 bases, the J end lost 6 bases, and 10 bases lay between the germline ends.

V gene TRBV19 combines with J gene TRBJ1-5; 12 bases line up with TRBD1. Germline trimming cut 5 bases from V and 9 bases from J; bases unmatched to any gene: 11. The V gene's germline CDR1 is LNHDA and CDR2 SQIVND (reference sequence). This CDR3 is built from 16 residues. CDR3 nucleotide sequence: TGTGCCAGTAGTGTTGGTCCGGGACAGGGGGCTCGGCCCCAGCATTTT. Translating gives CASSVGPGQGARPQHF.

This rearrangement joins TRBV7-3 to TRBJ2-2; 11 nucleotides line up with TRBD2. The length of the CDR3 is 17 residues. In germline, CDR1 is SGHTA, CDR2 FQGTGA. Losses at the gene ends were 2 bases for V and 4 bases for J; bases not matched to a gene: 6. In DNA form, the CDR3 reads TGTGCCAGCAGCTTAGACGGGACTAGCGGTTCCACCGGGGAGCTGTTTTTT. It yields the protein CASSLDGTSGSTGELFF.

The genes are TRBV7-6 and TRBJ1-1, with a tentative D call TRBD1 (5 bases). The ends were cut back, 5 bases at V and 1 base at J, with 8 bases in the middle. The CDR3 runs 13 residues. Germline-derived CDR1 and CDR2 are SGHVS and FNYEAQ. The CDR3 nucleotides read TGTGCCAGCAGCCCCCAGGGGAACACTGAAGCTTTCTTT. It is translated as CASSPQGNTEAFF.

The table lists this clone with a count of one. The V and J genes are TRBV7-2 and TRBJ2-5; 7 bases agree with TRBD2. The CDR3 totals 14 residues. Looked up from germline, CDR1 is SGHTA and CDR2 is FQGNSA. The V gene end was trimmed by 1 base and the J gene end by 1 base; junction bases not matched to a gene: 0. The CDR3 sequence is CASSLGGSQETQYF. CDR3 DNA: TGTGCCAGCAGCTTAGGCGGGAGCCAAGAGACCCAGTACTTC.

The chain joins TRBV13 to TRBJ1-2; TRBD1 matches 10 bases. This CDR3 spans 15 amino acids. J was trimmed by 4 bases and V by 2 bases; bases with no gene match: 4. Germline V CDR1 and CDR2: PRHDT, FYEKMQ (reference sequence). The CDR3 nucleotides read TGTGCCAGCAGCTTACTGGGACAGGGGCTCTATGGCTACACCTTC. Translating it yields CASSLLGQGLYGYTF.

V and J are TRBV2 and TRBJ2-5; D remains ambiguous. The end of the DNA is better explained by TRBJ2-7, so the J call may be wrong. Looked up from germline, CDR1 is SNHLY and CDR2 is FYNNEI. This CDR3 is built from 11 residues. The CDR3 region has the DNA TGTGCCAGCACCTTTGATTACGAGCAGTACTTC. It codes for CASTFDYEQYF.

The chain has TRBV14 and TRBJ2-5; TRBD2 matches 11 bases. Germline lookup yields CDR1 SGHDN and CDR2 FVKESK. The CDR3 covers 14 residues. Trimming took 3 bases from V and 5 from J; bases not matched to a gene: 2. The chain's CDR3 is CASSQRLAGETQYF. The CDR3 DNA follows: TGTGCCAGCAGCCAGCGACTAGCGGGGGAGACCCAGTACTTC.

The chain has TRBV6-1 and TRBJ2-7; 7 bases map to TRBD1. The V segment lost 6 bases and the J segment 2 bases; nucleotides outside the gene matches: 4. Germline values: CDR1 MNHNS, CDR2 SASEGT. The CDR3 loop spans 13 amino acids. The CDR3 DNA reads as TGTGCCAGCAGCCCCGACAGGGCCTACGAGCAGTACTTC. The encoded protein is CASSPDRAYEQYF.

The chain recombines TRBV6-1 with TRBJ2-1; TRBD2 aligns across 11 bases. Looked up from germline, CDR1 is MNHNS and CDR2 is SASEGT. The CDR3 is 14 amino acids. Unmatched junction bases numbered 3, after V lost 6 bases and J lost 5 bases. The CDR3 spells CASRVAGGNNEQFF. DNA of the CDR3: TGTGCCAGCAGAGTAGCGGGAGGGAACAATGAGCAGTTCTTC.

V gene TRBV4-1 combines with J gene TRBJ2-6; tentative D call: TRBD2 (6 bases). From germline, CDR1 is MGHRA and CDR2 YSYEKL. CDR3 length equals 19 residues. Trimming removed 0 bases from V and 3 bases from J, with 18 bases in between. The CDR3 here is CASSQESTRLEVGANVLTF. In DNA, the CDR3 is TGCGCCAGCAGCCAAGAGTCCACCCGACTAGAGGTTGGGGCCAACGTCCTGACTTTC.

This chain connects TRBV27 to TRBJ1-6; D ambiguous. The CDR3 is 13 amino acids. Germline CDR1 MNHEY, CDR2 SMNVEV (reference sequence). Trimming pared 0 bases from V and 8 bases from J, leaving 5 bases between. CDR3 sequence: CASSLSNYSPLHF. CDR3 DNA sequence: TGTGCCAGCAGTTTATCGAACTATTCACCCCTCCACTTT.

In its sample, this clone was seen once. The chain couples TRBV6-6 to TRBJ1-1, with no clear D. Per germline, CDR1 MNHNY and CDR2 SVGAGI (reference sequence). V lost 0 bases and J 1 base, leaving 6 bases between the germline ends. This CDR3 has 14 amino acids. The CDR3 is CASSYSHRNTEAFF. CDR3 DNA: TGTGCCAGCAGTTACTCCCACAGGAACACTGAAGCTTTCTTT.

The chain employs TRBV7-9 and TRBJ1-1, with a tentative D call TRBD1 (6 bases). Trimming took off 5 bases at V and 4 bases at J, with 14 bases between the two ends. Germline V gene data show CDR1 as SEHNR and CDR2 as FQNEAQ (reference sequence). The CDR3 has 14 residues. This chain's CDR3 is CASSIIGTTTEAFF. The DNA for the CDR3 is TGTGCCAGCAGCATAATAGGGACAACCACTGAAGCTTTCTTT.

As DNA, the CDR3 is TGCGCCAGCAGCTGGCTCCCTACTAGCGGGGCGGGGTACAATGAGCAGTTCTTC. Translating gives CASSWLPTSGAGYNEQFF. This rearrangement joins TRBV5-1 to TRBJ2-1; 10 nucleotides line up with TRBD2. Germline loops: CDR1 SGHRS, CDR2 YFSETQ. There are 18 residues in the CDR3. The V gene end was trimmed by 3 bases and the J gene end by 4 bases; junction bases not matched to a gene: 13.

The V and J genes are TRBV4-3 and TRBJ1-2; 10 nucleotides align to TRBD1. The CDR3 consists of 15 residues. Germline V gives CDR1 LGHNA, CDR2 YSLEER. V shed 3 bases and J 6 bases; nucleotides not matched to a gene: 7. DNA of the CDR3: TGCGCCAGCAGCCATGCTGAGGGACAGGGGAATGGCTACACCTTC. Translated: CASSHAEGQGNGYTF.

This chain connects TRBV6-1 to TRBJ2-4, with 8 bases lining up with TRBD2. The CDR3 covers 16 residues. J was trimmed by 7 bases and V by 5 bases; bases with no gene match: 13. In germline, CDR1 is MNHNS, CDR2 SASEGT. The CDR3 loop is CASSQGLAGGSNIQYF. The DNA for the CDR3 is TGTGCCAGCAGTCAAGGCCTAGCGGGCGGTTCGAACATTCAGTACTTC.

The J gene is TRBJ1-1, the V gene TRBV18; no definite D call. Trimming stripped 3 bases from V and 4 bases from J, with 18 bases between. CDR1 KGHSH and CDR2 LQKENI come from the germline V gene. The CDR3 covers 16 residues. CDR3 amino acids: CASSPLGRVPGTEAFF. The CDR3, as DNA: TGTGCCAGCTCACCCCTAGGGAGGGTCCCGGGCACTGAAGCTTTCTTT.

The chain couples TRBV11-3 to TRBJ1-1; no clear D gene. The length of the CDR3 is 14 residues. The V gene's germline CDR1 is SGHNT and CDR2 YENEEA. Between the trimmed V and J ends, which lost 5 bases and 4 bases, there was a span of 14 bases. CDR3 region: CASSRDGVGTEAFF. CDR3 nucleotides: TGTGCCAGCAGCCGCGACGGAGTTGGCACTGAAGCTTTCTTT.

The chain is built from TRBV6-1 and TRBJ2-5; D not certain. The assigned J gene may be wrong: the sequence end matches TRBJ2-7 better. CDR1 is MNHNS and CDR2 is SASEGT in the germline V gene. The length of the CDR3 is 10 residues. The CDR3 region is CASSFYEQYF. As DNA, the CDR3 is TGTGCCAGCAGCTTCTACGAGCAGTACTTC.

The chain has TRBV29-1 and TRBJ1-3; D not resolved. Looked up from germline, CDR1 is SQVTM and CDR2 is ANQGSEA. The V end lost 3 bases, the J end lost 0 bases, and 9 bases lay between the germline ends. The CDR3 spans 14 residues. CDR3 protein: CSVDVYNSGNTIYF. Written as DNA, the CDR3 is TGCAGCGTTGACGTCTATAACTCTGGAAACACCATATATTTT. Supplemented by reference TRBV29-1 and TRBJ1-3, the full variable domain reads SAVISQKPSRDICQRGTSLTIQCQVDSQVTMMFWYRQQPGQSLTLIATANQGSEATYESGFVIDKFPISRPNLTFSTLTVSNMSPEDSSIYLCSVDVYNSGNTIYFGEGSWLTVV.

The chain couples TRBV27 to TRBJ2-1, with D possibly TRBD2 on 5 matching bases. Germline values: CDR1 MNHEY, CDR2 SMNVEV (reference sequence). The CDR3 spans 14 residues. The V gene lost 2 bases and the J gene lost 5 bases, with 10 bases spanning the gap. Written as DNA, the CDR3 is TGTGCCAGCAGTTTACTCGAGGGCCACAATGAGCAGTTCTTC. Protein product: CASSLLEGHNEQFF.

This chain joins TRBV27 and TRBJ2-3; D may be TRBD1 (5 bases). The CDR3 contains 11 residues. The germline CDR1 and CDR2 sequences are MNHEY and SMNVEV (reference sequence). The V and J ends lost 7 bases and 3 bases respectively, with 5 bases between them. In DNA, the CDR3 is TGTGCCAGCACAGGGACAGATACGCAGTATTTT. Its protein is CASTGTDTQYF.

This clone was recorded only once. The CDR3 bases are TGTGCCAGCAGCCAGGGGACCTGGGGTACCCAACGCAATGAGCAGTTCTTC. As protein: CASSQGTWGTQRNEQFF. The chain couples TRBV7-2 to TRBJ2-1; D is perhaps TRBD1 (6 bases). V was shortened by 5 bases and J by 6 bases, with 23 bases between the two germline ends. The germline gives CDR1 SGHTA, CDR2 FQGNSA. CDR3 length equals 17 residues. The whole variable domain, remainder taken from reference TRBV7-2 and TRBJ2-1, is GAGVSQSPSNKVTEKGKDVELRCDPISGHTALYWYRQSLGQGLEFLIYFQGNSAPDKSGLPSDRFSAERTGGSVSTLTIQRTQQEDSAVYLCASSQGTWGTQRNEQFFGPGTRLTVL.

The V call is TRBV7-9, the J call TRBJ2-1; TRBD1 matches 7 bases. The CDR3 has 16 residues. In germline, CDR1 is SEHNR, CDR2 FQNEAQ (reference sequence). V trimming: 4 bases; J trimming: 3 bases; junction bases outside the gene matches: 9. The CDR3, as DNA: TGTGCCAGCAGCTCGGGACAGCCTACTATCTACAATGAGCAGTTCTTC. It specifies CASSSGQPTIYNEQFF.

The chain uses TRBV29-1 and TRBJ1-4, with D possibly matching TRBD1 (6 bases). The V gene's germline CDR1 is SQVTM and CDR2 ANQGSEA. The CDR3 runs to 11 residues. Trimming shortened V by 6 bases and J by 10 bases, and 12 bases separated the two germline ends. The CDR3 DNA is TGCAGCGTCGCGGACAGCGGAAAACTGTTTTTT. Amino acids: CSVADSGKLFF.

The chain couples TRBV19 to TRBJ2-3, with 12 bases aligning to TRBD2. The germline gives CDR1 LNHDA, CDR2 SQIVND (reference sequence). Trimming cost V 4 bases and J 7 bases; bases outside gene matches: 6. This CDR3 is built from 15 residues. The CDR3 spells CASSTSGGGKNTQYF. The DNA for the CDR3 is TGTGCCAGTAGTACTAGCGGGGGGGGAAAAAATACGCAGTATTTT. Full variable domain (remainder filled in from reference TRBV19 and TRBJ2-3): DGGITQSPKYLFRKEGQNVTLSCEQNLNHDAMYWYRQDPGQGLRLIYYSQIVNDFQKGDIAEGYSVSREKKESFPLTVTSAQKNPTAFYLCASSTSGGGKNTQYFGPGTRLTVL.

This chain links TRBV19 with TRBJ2-2; the match to TRBD2 covers 11 bases. The CDR3 length is 16 residues. V gave up 1 base and J gave up 5 bases; unmatched junction bases: 3. CDR1 and CDR2 (germline): LNHDA, SQIVND (reference sequence). This CDR3 reads CASSIGASGRTGELFF. In DNA form, the CDR3 reads TGTGCCAGTAGTATAGGGGCTAGCGGGAGGACCGGGGAGCTGTTTTTT.